The TCR beta chain described here comes from a study of cytomegalovirus exposure and HLA in healthy donors. The overall study: About 180 million T cells yielded approximately 100 million unique TCR beta sequences, as an earlier analysis found. General study results and limits: Some V segments could not be told apart, so they were left out, TRBV6-2 and TRBV6-3 among them. Certain sequence variants were highly shared and formed a cluster, and this cluster was likely a sequencing artifact.

In the case of this clone: Its specificity is unknown.

The germline CDR1 and CDR2 sequences are SGDLS and YYNGEE. With 0 bases removed from V and 0 bases from J, the gap between germline ends came to 10 bases. This CDR3 contains 16 residues. The PCR contained 60 Vbeta and 13 Jbeta primers. Profiled with immunoSEQ multiplex PCR; TCRdb holds only in-frame clones, not every one. The table shows 100,000 to 150,000 clones, with approximately 73% occurring only once. The chain couples TRBV9 to TRBJ1-3; the D gene is possibly TRBD1 (5 bases). The TCR originated in a man between 60 and 75 years old in good health and CMV-seropositive. The sample consisted of PBMCs. Here the CDR3 reads CASSVGTSLSGNTIYF. In DNA form, the CDR3 reads TGTGCCAGCAGCGTAGGGACATCCCTCTCTGGAAACACCATATATTTT.